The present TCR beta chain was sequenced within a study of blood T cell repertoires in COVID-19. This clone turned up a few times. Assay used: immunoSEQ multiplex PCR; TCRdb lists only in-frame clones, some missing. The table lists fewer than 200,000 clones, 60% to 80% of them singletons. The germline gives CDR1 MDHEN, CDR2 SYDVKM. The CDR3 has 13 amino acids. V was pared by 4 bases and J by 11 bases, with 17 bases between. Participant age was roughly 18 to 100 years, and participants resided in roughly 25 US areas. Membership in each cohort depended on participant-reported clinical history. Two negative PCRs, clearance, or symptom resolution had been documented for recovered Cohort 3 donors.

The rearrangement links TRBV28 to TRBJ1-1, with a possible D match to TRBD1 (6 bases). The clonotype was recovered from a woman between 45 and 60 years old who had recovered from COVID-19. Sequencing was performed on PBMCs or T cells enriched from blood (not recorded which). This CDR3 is CASSWVGQPRAFF. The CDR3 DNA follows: TGTGCCAGCAGTTGGGTGGGACAACCCCGCGCTTTCTTT.